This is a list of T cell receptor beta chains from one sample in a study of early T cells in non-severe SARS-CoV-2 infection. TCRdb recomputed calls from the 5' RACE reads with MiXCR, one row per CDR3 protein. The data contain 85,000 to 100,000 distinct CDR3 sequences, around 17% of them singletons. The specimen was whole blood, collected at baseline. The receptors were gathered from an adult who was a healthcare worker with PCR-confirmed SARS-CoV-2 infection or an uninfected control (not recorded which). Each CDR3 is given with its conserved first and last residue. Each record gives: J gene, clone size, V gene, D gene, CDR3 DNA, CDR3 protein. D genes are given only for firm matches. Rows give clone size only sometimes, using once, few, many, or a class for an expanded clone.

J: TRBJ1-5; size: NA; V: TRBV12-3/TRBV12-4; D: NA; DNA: TGTGCCAGCAGCTCCCCGCCGGATCAGCCCCAGCATTTT; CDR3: CASSSPPDQPQHF
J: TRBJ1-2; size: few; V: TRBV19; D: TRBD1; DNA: TGTGCCAGTAGGGCTGACAGGGAGAAATATGGCTACACCTTC; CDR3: CASRADREKYGYTF
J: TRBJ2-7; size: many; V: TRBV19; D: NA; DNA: TGTGCCAGTAGTATAGCCAGCGGCTACGAGCAGTACTTC; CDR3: CASSIASGYEQYF
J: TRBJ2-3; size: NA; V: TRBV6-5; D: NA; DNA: TGTGCCAGCAGTTATCGGTTCGGGACAGATACGCAGTATTTT; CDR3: CASSYRFGTDTQYF
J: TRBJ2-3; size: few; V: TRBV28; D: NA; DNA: TGTGCCAGCCGGGGAAGCCCCGACGATACGCAGTATTTT; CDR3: CASRGSPDDTQYF
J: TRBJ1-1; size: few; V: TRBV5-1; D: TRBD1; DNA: TGCGCCAGCAGCCTTATACAGGGGGGCACTGAAGCTTTCTTT; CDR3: CASSLIQGGTEAFF
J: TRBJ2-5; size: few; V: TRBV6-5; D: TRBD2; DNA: TGTGCCAGCAGTCGACCGGGACTAGCGGGGGCCCTGGGGACCCAGTACTTC; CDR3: CASSRPGLAGALGTQYF
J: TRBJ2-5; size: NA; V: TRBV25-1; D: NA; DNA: TGTGCCAGCAGTGAACTAGGAGATCAAGAGACCCAGTACTTC; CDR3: CASSELGDQETQYF
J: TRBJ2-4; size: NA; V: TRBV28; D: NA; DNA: TGTGCCACCACTACCCTTCTAGCCAAAAACATTCAGTACTTC; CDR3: CATTTLLAKNIQYF
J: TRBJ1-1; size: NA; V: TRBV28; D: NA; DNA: TGTGCCAGCAGTTTGGGGCAGCGGACAGAAGCTTTCTTT; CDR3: CASSLGQRTEAFF
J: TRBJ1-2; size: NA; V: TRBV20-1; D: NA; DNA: TGCAGTGCCAACTTTGGCTACACCTTC; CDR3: CSANFGYTF
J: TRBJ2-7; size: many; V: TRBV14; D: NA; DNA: TGTGCCAGCAGCTGGGGACACACGTACGAGCAGTACTTC; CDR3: CASSWGHTYEQYF
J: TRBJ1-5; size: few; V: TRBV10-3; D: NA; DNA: TGTGCCACGACGGGTACCATGGATCAGCCCCAGCATTTT; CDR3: CATTGTMDQPQHF
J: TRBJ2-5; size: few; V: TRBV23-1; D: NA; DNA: TGCGCCAGCAGTCAATCCATACAAGAGACCCAGTACTTC; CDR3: CASSQSIQETQYF
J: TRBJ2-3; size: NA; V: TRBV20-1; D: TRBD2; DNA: TGCAGTGGCAAACTAGCGGGAGGGCCCACAGATACGCAGTATTTT; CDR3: CSGKLAGGPTDTQYF
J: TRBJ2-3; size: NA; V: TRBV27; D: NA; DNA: TGTGCCAGCAGTTTATGGGGGAGAGCAGATACGCAGTATTTT; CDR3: CASSLWGRADTQYF
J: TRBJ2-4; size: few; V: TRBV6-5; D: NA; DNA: TGTGCCAGCAGTTACTCCAGAGCCGGGCTTGACATTCAGTACTTC; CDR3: CASSYSRAGLDIQYF
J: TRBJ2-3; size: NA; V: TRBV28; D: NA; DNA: TGTGCCAGCAAAGAAACAGATACGCAGTATTTT; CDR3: CASKETDTQYF
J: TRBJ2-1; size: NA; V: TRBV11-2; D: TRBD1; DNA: TGTGCCAGCAGCTCCCCCCCGGGACAGGGGAGCAATGAGCAGTTCTTC; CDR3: CASSSPPGQGSNEQFF
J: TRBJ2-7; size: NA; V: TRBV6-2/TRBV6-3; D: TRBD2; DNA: TGTGCCAGCAGTCGATCGATCCCGGGACTAGCGGGAGGATCCTACGAGCAGTACTTC; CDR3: CASSRSIPGLAGGSYEQYF